Included here is one T cell receptor beta chain sequence, with context. Its target antigen remains unknown. There are no base qualities to consult, and no much larger clone falls within one base. This specimen comes from a study of T-cell memory formation after mild COVID-19 (dated by TCRdb to about 2021). About the study as a whole: Most TCR sequence clusters were specific to one of the two donors. Longitudinal TCRalpha and TCRbeta repertoire sequencing tracked T-cell clones expanding and contracting after mild COVID-19 in a couple of donors. The cohort comprised two young, previously healthy adult volunteers, one female and one male. What the research found in general, with its limitations: Whether the second-wave clones peaking on day 37 were SARS-CoV-2 specific was not confirmed. Clones that contracted from day 15 to 85 showed balanced CD4/CD8 phenotypes, whereas a second wave of clones that expanded from day 15 to 37 leaned towards CD4+. Contracting CD4+ clones were located mainly in the CM and EM memory subsets, whereas CD8+ clones were found to be enriched in EMRA. The study covered only a couple of mild cases, and larger cohorts including severe cases with pre-infection samples were considered necessary. Some responding clones were found in pre-infection memory, which suggests that pre-existing cross-reactive memory T cells took part in the SARS-CoV-2 response.

The listed sequencing device is Illumina NovaSeq 6000. cDNA libraries for TCRalpha and TCRbeta were prepared by 5'RACE using constant-segment primers, with sample barcodes and unique molecular identifiers added. Trizol reagent was used to extract RNA from every sample. Libraries were amplified in two PCR steps, with a second sample barcode and Illumina TruSeq adapters added in the second step. Sequencing of libraries was performed on an Illumina NovaSeq with 2 x 150 bp paired-end reads. The original methods were these. Reads were demultiplexed and collapsed into UMI-guided consensus sequences with migec v1.2.7. Using mixcr v2.1.11, UMI consensuses were aligned to TRA and TRB V and J templates and then assembled into clonotypes. Clonotypes were classified as expanded or contracted when called significant by both edgeR and NoisET, with noise models trained on biological replicates. For edgeR calls, a false discovery rate-adjusted p below 0.01 and a log2 fold-change threshold of 1 were applied. As an exploratory analysis of dynamics, max-normalized trajectories of the 1000 most abundant clonotypes were examined with PCA combined with hierarchical clustering. Separately sequenced CD4+ and CD8+ repertoires were used to assign the CD4 or CD8 phenotype of responding clones. TCRdb's own reprocessing of the public reads used fastp at Q25 and MiXCR and kept productive beta chains. Each entry is one CDR3 protein sequence, shown with its most common DNA and genes. What appears here as the V and J calls and clone size reflects TCRdb's work, not the paper's. A total of about 430,000 distinct CDR3 sequences appear in this sample, roughly 26% of them only once. Jointly, the top ten make up roughly 9.7% of the sample.

The CDR3 covers 19 residues, taking in both the cysteine and the phenylalanine. Of the read, only the CDR3 DNA is kept; its 57 bases are in frame from base 1. The germline V gene yields SGHRS for CDR1 and YFSETQ for CDR2. From V the trimming removes 0 bases and from J it removes 4 bases, while the gene matches leave 15 bases of the junction unaccounted for. Ficoll-Paque density gradient centrifugation was the method used to isolate PBMCs. The sample consisted of PBMCs or a T cell subset sorted from them (not recorded which). In this chain, TRBV5-1 is recombined with TRBJ2-3; TRBD1 aligns with 9 central bases. The source of this sequence is an adult woman who had mild COVID-19 (a few samples of this study predate the infection). The sample titles of this study are shuffled in the database, so cell type and time point are left out; the donor was told from shared clones. In nucleotide form, the sequence is TGCGCCAGCAGCTTGGACTGGACGGGGACAGGGTACGCGTCAGATACGCAGTATTTT. It codes for CASSLDWTGTGYASDTQYF.